Below, 22 T cell receptor beta chains from the same sample are listed, as sequenced in a study of control samples from healthy donors and cancer patients. TCRdb's copy holds only in-frame clones and misses some; the assay was immunoSEQ multiplex PCR. The sample lists 260,000 or so clones; around 79% were seen once. The sequencing sample was made of PBMCs. Receptor source: a woman aged 55-75 years with lung cancer.

The genes are TRBV6-1 and TRBJ2-7; D is perhaps TRBD1 (6 bases). The germline V and J ends were trimmed by 5 bases and 5 bases, with 16 bases remaining between them. The CDR3 loop spans 14 amino acids. Germline assignment: CDR1 MNHNS and CDR2 SASEGT. For the CDR3, the DNA is TGTGCCAGCAGTTCCTTTGGACAGAGGAACGAGCAGTACTTC. Its translation: CASSSFGQRNEQYF.

This clone was seen only once. The chain recombines TRBV21-1 with TRBJ2-5; no check of the table's D call, TRBD2, against the DNA was made. TRBV21-1 is a pseudogene segment. The CDR3 spans 14 residues. The CDR3 sequence is CASSKGTRKETQYF. The CDR3 DNA sequence: TGTGCCAGCAGCAAAGGGACTAGAAAAGAGACCCAGTACTTC.

The chain recombines TRBV3-1 (or the pseudogene TRBV3-2) with TRBJ1-6, with no clear D. Germline V lookup: CDR1 LGHDT, CDR2 YNNKEL (reference sequence). V was trimmed by 4 bases and J by 1 base, leaving 8 bases between them. This CDR3 is built from 15 residues. The CDR3 DNA sequence: TGTGCCAGCAGCCTGGGAGGGTCCTATAATTCACCCCTCCACTTT. It is translated as CASSLGGSYNSPLHF.

The chain recombines TRBV7-2 with TRBJ1-2, with D unresolved. CDR1 and CDR2 from the germline V gene are SGHTA and FQGNSA. The CDR3 is 13 amino acids. Trimming took off 6 bases at V and 2 bases at J, with 10 bases between the two ends. CDR3 in DNA: TGTGCCAGCAGTTGGGGAGGGAACTATGGCTACACCTTC. This gives the protein CASSWGGNYGYTF.

The chain uses TRBV19 and TRBJ2-5, with D perhaps matching TRBD1 or TRBD2 (5 bases each). V lost 6 bases and J 3 bases, leaving 14 bases between the germline ends. The germline gives CDR1 LNHDA, CDR2 SQIVND (reference sequence). The CDR3 loop spans 14 amino acids. The CDR3 bases are TGTGCCAGTAGCGCCGGGACGGTGAAAGAGACCCAGTACTTC. Translated: CASSAGTVKETQYF.

The chain joins TRBV18 to TRBJ2-3; the match to TRBD2 covers 8 bases. With 3 bases clipped from V and 0 bases from J, the junction kept 5 bases outside the gene matches. The CDR3 contains 16 residues. Germline V CDR1 and CDR2: KGHSH, LQKENI. The CDR3: CASSPAGGLSTDTQYF. The CDR3 nucleotides are TGTGCCAGCTCACCCGCGGGGGGCCTTAGCACAGATACGCAGTATTTT.

V gene TRBV2 combines with J gene TRBJ2-1; D perhaps matches TRBD2 (6 bases). Looked up from germline, CDR1 is SNHLY and CDR2 is FYNNEI. Trimming removed 3 bases at V and 5 bases at J, with 14 bases between. The CDR3 has 15 amino acids. CDR3 region: CASSEEGLRDNEQFF. The CDR3 DNA reads as TGTGCCAGCAGTGAGGAAGGACTACGTGACAATGAGCAGTTCTTC. Full variable domain (outside the CDR3, taken from reference TRBV2 and TRBJ2-1): EPEVTQTPSHQVTQMGQEVILRCVPISNHLYFYWYRQILGQKVEFLVSFYNNEISEKSEIFDDQFSVERPDGSNFTLKIRSTKLEDSAMYFCASSEEGLRDNEQFFGPGTRLTVL.

V is TRBV4-2 and J is TRBJ2-6, with D tentatively TRBD1 (5 bases). CDR3 size: 20 residues. Trimming left V 0 bases short and J 0 bases short, with 18 bases between. Germline lookup yields CDR1 LGHNA and CDR2 YNFKEQ. The CDR3 bases are TGTGCCAGCAGCCAAGAATTGCCCGCAGGGCTGATCTCTGGGGCCAACGTCCTGACTTTC. This gives the protein CASSQELPAGLISGANVLTF.

This chain connects TRBV6-5 to TRBJ1-1; TRBD1 is a possible D gene (5 bases). Germline CDR1 MNHEY, CDR2 SVGAGI. CDR3 length: 14 amino acids. Trimming stripped 2 bases from V and 5 bases from J, with 12 bases between. The CDR3, as DNA: TGTGCCAGCAGTTACGTGGGGCCCCGGACTGAAGCTTTCTTT. This sequence encodes CASSYVGPRTEAFF.

The chain carries TRBV28 and TRBJ2-6; no firm D call. Trimming left V 3 bases short and J 2 bases short, with 11 bases between. The CDR3 has 16 amino acids. Germline V CDR1 and CDR2: MDHEN, SYDVKM. For the CDR3, the DNA is TGTGCCAGCAGTTTGGTAGCCCGAACTGGGGCCAACGTCCTGACTTTC. Translating it yields CASSLVARTGANVLTF.

The chain carries TRBV24-1 and TRBJ2-7; D could derive from TRBD1 or TRBD2 (5 bases each). The CDR3 covers 14 residues. V lost 2 bases, J lost 2 bases, and 9 bases lay in between. The V gene's germline CDR1 is KGHDR and CDR2 SFDVKD. CDR3 bases: TGTGCCACCAGTGATTCGTGGGACGCCTACGAGCAGTACTTC. Translating gives CATSDSWDAYEQYF.

This clone was recorded only once. The gene calls are TRBV6-5 and TRBJ2-3, with D perhaps TRBD2 (6 bases). The germline V gene encodes CDR1 MNHEY and CDR2 SVGAGI. The CDR3 is 15 residues long. The ends were cut back, 2 bases at V and 0 bases at J, with 9 bases in the middle. CDR3 residues: CASSYAGSSTDTQYF. The DNA for the CDR3 is TGTGCCAGCAGTTACGCGGGGTCTAGCACAGATACGCAGTATTTT.

V and J are TRBV11-1 and TRBJ2-7; no clear D. The V gene's germline CDR1 is SGHAT and CDR2 FQDESV (reference sequence). Trimming shortened V by 5 bases and J by 6 bases, and 14 bases separated the two germline ends. This CDR3 is built from 13 residues. CDR3 sequence reads: CASSVVGSSEQYF. The DNA for the CDR3 is TGTGCCAGCAGCGTCGTCGGATCGAGCGAGCAGTACTTC.

The rearrangement joins TRBV3-1 (or the pseudogene TRBV3-2) to TRBJ1-2, with a possible D match to TRBD1 (5 bases). This CDR3 is built from 13 residues. CDR1 LGHDT and CDR2 YNNKEL come from the germline V gene (reference sequence). Trimming left V 5 bases short and J 4 bases short, with 11 bases between. The CDR3 nucleotides read TGTGCCAGCAGCTTAGGGGTGCCCTATGGCTACACCTTC. It yields the protein CASSLGVPYGYTF.

The CDR3 loop reads CASSFSGVQDTQYF. The CDR3 coding sequence is TGCGCCAGCAGCTTTTCGGGAGTACAAGATACGCAGTATTTT. This sequence joins TRBV5-1 and TRBJ2-3, with D possibly TRBD2 on 6 matching bases. The CDR3 sequence is 14 residues long. V lost 2 bases and J lost 5, with 12 bases in between. Germline CDR1 SGHRS, CDR2 YFSETQ.

This clone was found many times. The CDR3: CASSSFGATYEQYF. CDR3 nucleotide sequence: TGTGCCAGCAGTTCATTCGGGGCCACCTACGAGCAGTACTTC. The V call is TRBV6-2 or TRBV6-3, the J call TRBJ2-7; D is tentatively TRBD1 or TRBD2 (5 bases each). The germline V gene encodes CDR1 MNHEY and CDR2 SVGEGT. The CDR3 is 14 amino acids. Trimming cost V 4 bases and J 2 bases, with 12 bases left between them.

V usage is TRBV7-2 and J usage is TRBJ1-1, with TRBD1 matching 10 bases. The V and J ends lost 1 base and 4 bases, in that order; junction bases with no gene match: 0. The length of the CDR3 is 14 residues. CDR1 and CDR2 from the germline V gene are SGHTA and FQGNSA. This chain's CDR3 is CASSLGDRGTEAFF. The CDR3 DNA sequence: TGTGCCAGCAGCTTAGGGGACAGGGGCACTGAAGCTTTCTTT.

The chain recombines TRBV19 with TRBJ1-5, with D hard to call. This CDR3 region has 13 residues. The germline V and J ends were trimmed by 2 bases and 1 base, with 3 bases remaining between them. CDR1 and CDR2 from the germline V gene are LNHDA and SQIVND (reference sequence). In DNA form, the CDR3 reads TGTGCCAGTAGTATACCAAGCAATCAGCCCCAGCATTTT. Translating it yields CASSIPSNQPQHF.

CDR3 nucleotides: TGCGCCAGCAGCGGGGGACTCCGCCTAGGGGCAGATACGCAGTATTTT. Its protein is CASSGGLRLGADTQYF. V and J are TRBV5-1 and TRBJ2-3; TRBD2 is a possible D gene (6 bases). V lost 4 bases and J 4 bases, leaving 19 bases between the germline ends. CDR1 and CDR2 (germline): SGHRS, YFSETQ. This CDR3 is built from 16 residues. The variable domain in full, with the rest retrieved from reference TRBV5-1 and TRBJ2-3, is KAGVTQTPRYLIKTRGQQVTLSCSPISGHRSVSWYQQTPGQGLQFLFEYFSETQRNKGNFPGRFSGRQFSNSRSEMNVSTLELGDSALYLCASSGGLRLGADTQYFGPGTRLTVL.

This clone was observed a few times. The chain is built from TRBV4-1 and TRBJ2-7, with D uncertain. The V and J ends lost 1 base and 6 bases respectively, with 13 bases between them. This CDR3 has 14 amino acids. CDR1 is MGHRA and CDR2 is YSYEKL in the germline V gene. This CDR3 reads CASSQVGQPLEQYF. DNA for the CDR3: TGCGCCAGCAGCCAAGTCGGTCAGCCCCTCGAGCAGTACTTC.

The J gene is TRBJ2-5, the V gene TRBV11-2; possibly TRBD1 or TRBD2 for D (5 bases each). CDR1 and CDR2 (germline): SGHAT, FQNNGV. CDR3 length equals 13 residues. The V end was cut by 5 bases, the J end by 0 bases, with 7 bases between. The CDR3 DNA is TGTGCCAGCAGCCGGGACCACCAAGAGACCCAGTACTTC. It yields the protein CASSRDHQETQYF.

The rearrangement joins TRBV13 to TRBJ2-7; D gene uncertain. The CDR3 runs to 12 residues. Trimming left V 5 bases short and J 1 base short, with 6 bases between. Germline assignment: CDR1 PRHDT and CDR2 FYEKMQ (reference sequence). The CDR3 DNA follows: TGTGCCAGCAGCGCCGGGTCCTACGAGCAGTACTTC. Its protein product is CASSAGSYEQYF.